Listed below are T cell receptor beta chains from one sample, sequenced in a study of T cells in Graves' hyperthyroidism and ophthalmopathy. TCRdb redid the calling of the multiplex PCR reads with MiXCR, one entry per CDR3 protein. The sample lists hundreds of thousands of distinct CDR3 sequences; roughly 37% were seen once. The material sequenced was blood. The source of these receptors is a young man with Graves' hyperthyroidism. The CDR3 runs from the conserved cysteine through the conserved F or W. D genes are given only for firm matches. The listing skips clone size in some rows; elsewhere it reads once, few, many or a size class.

V,size,D,J,CDR3,DNA
TRBV7-9,few,.,TRBJ1-1,CASSLLTGWDTEAFF,TGTGCCAGCAGCTTACTGACAGGCTGGGACACTGAAGCTTTCTTT
TRBV12-3/TRBV12-4,.,.,TRBJ1-4,CASSSGTLNEKLFF,TGTGCCAGCAGTTCAGGGACCTTAAATGAAAAACTGTTTTTT
TRBV2,few,TRBD1,TRBJ1-5,CASSPSGQGAGQPQHF,TGTGCCAGCAGTCCAAGTGGACAGGGGGCGGGTCAGCCCCAGCATTTT
TRBV5-1,.,TRBD1,TRBJ2-5,CASSGQGTETQYF,TGCGCCAGCAGCGGACAGGGAACAGAGACCCAGTACTTC
TRBV7-9,few,.,TRBJ2-7,CASRPAEGYEQYF,TGTGCCAGCAGACCCGCGGAGGGTTACGAGCAGTACTTC
TRBV29-1,many,.,TRBJ2-7,CSVARVGSGEQYF,TGCAGCGTGGCAAGGGTGGGGTCAGGCGAGCAGTACTTC
TRBV5-4,few,.,TRBJ2-7,CASKGHQGYEQYF,TGTGCCAGCAAGGGCCACCAAGGCTACGAGCAGTACTTC
TRBV5-1,many,.,TRBJ1-1,CASSAHGTTEAFF,TGCGCCAGCAGCGCACACGGAACCACTGAAGCTTTCTTT
TRBV10-3,once,.,TRBJ1-2,CAISFEEAGGYTF,TGTGCCATCAGCTTTGAGGAGGCAGGTGGCTACACCTTC
TRBV5-6,.,TRBD1,TRBJ1-1,CASSLIRGRALDTEAFF,TGTGCCAGCAGCTTAATCAGGGGGCGGGCGCTAGACACTGAAGCTTTCTTT
TRBV5-8,.,.,TRBJ2-2,CASSLGGLITGELFF,TGTGCCAGCAGCTTAGGGGGGTTGATCACCGGGGAGCTGTTTTTT